Below, one T cell receptor (beta chain) is given with its context. Researchers made TCR cDNA using 5'RACE template switching, and this step added a universal primer site and UMIs. TCRdb analysed the 5' RACE reads with MiXCR anew, one entry per CDR3 protein. Of about 180,000 distinct CDR3 sequences in the sample, roughly 6.2% were seen once. The sample originates from a study of T cells after yellow fever vaccination. The germline V gene encodes CDR1 LNHDA and CDR2 SQIVND (reference sequence). The CDR3 loop spans 17 amino acids. The V end lost 7 bases, the J end lost 0 bases, and 21 bases lay between the germline ends.

The clonotype comes from a man younger than 35 who received the YFV17D yellow fever vaccine. This specimen consisted of CD4+ T cells sorted from PBMCs, obtained on the day of the first yellow fever vaccination. V is TRBV19 and J is TRBJ1-1; tentative D call: TRBD1 (6 bases). The CDR3 DNA follows: TGTGCCAGTATCGGGGGCAGCTACCACCGCATGAACACTGAAGCTTTCTTT. It is translated as CASIGGSYHRMNTEAFF.